These T cell receptor beta chains were read from a single sample in a study of shared clonotypes between healthy human individuals. The repertoire was sequenced with immunoSEQ multiplex PCR; TCRdb's copy has only in-frame clones and lacks some. In the table there are hundreds of thousands of clones, approximately 79% of which are singletons. Source material: memory CD4+ T cells sorted from blood. These receptors all come from a woman aged 25-40 years in good health. Both conserved end residues are part of each CDR3. A D gene is named only where the DNA matches it firmly. Clone size is not always given. Where it is, it says once, few, many or a class for expanded clones.

TRBJ2-5 | NA | TRBV28 | NA | CASSSSGQGQETQYF | TGTGCCAGCAGTTCAAGTGGCCAGGGGCAAGAGACCCAGTACTTC
TRBJ2-5 | TRBD1 | TRBV4-1 | NA | CASSQEQGAQYF | TGCGCCAGCAGCCAAGAGCAGGGGGCCCAGTACTTC
TRBJ2-7 | NA | TRBV5-1 | NA | CASSWGPAGSPSEQYF | TGCGCCAGCAGCTGGGGTCCGGCGGGCAGCCCATCGGAGCAGTACTTC
TRBJ2-7 | TRBD2 | TRBV28 | NA | CASRPTSGGSYEQYF | TGTGCCAGCAGACCGACTAGCGGGGGATCCTACGAGCAGTACTTC
TRBJ1-5 | TRBD1 | TRBV19 | NA | CASSIWQGGNQPQHF | TGTGCCAGTAGTATTTGGCAGGGGGGCAATCAGCCCCAGCATTTT
TRBJ1-2 | NA | TRBV27 | NA | CASSPRSGFYGYTF | TGTGCCAGCAGCCCCCGTAGTGGGTTCTATGGCTACACCTTC
TRBJ1-2 | NA | TRBV5-5 | NA | CASSSRQEATAGYTF | TGTGCCAGCAGTTCCCGACAGGAGGCAACCGCTGGCTACACCTTC
TRBJ1-1 | TRBD1 | TRBV9 | NA | CASSDRQGAKNTEAFF | TGTGCCAGCAGCGATCGACAGGGGGCGAAGAACACTGAAGCTTTCTTT
TRBJ2-3 | TRBD1 | TRBV25-1 | NA | CASSDPQGDQVTDTQYF | TGTGCCAGCAGTGATCCCCAGGGGGACCAAGTAACAGATACGCAGTATTTT
TRBJ2-7 | NA | TRBV7-8 | NA | CAVGRDAYEQYF | TGTGCCGTAGGTCGGGACGCTTACGAGCAGTACTTC
TRBJ2-1 | NA | TRBV15 | NA | CATSRHRDENNEQFF | TGTGCCACCAGCAGACACCGTGACGAAAACAATGAGCAGTTCTTC
TRBJ2-1 | TRBD2 | TRBV6-5 | NA | CASSYGTSVYNEQFF | TGTGCCAGCAGTTACGGGACTAGCGTTTACAATGAGCAGTTCTTC
TRBJ2-1 | NA | TRBV15 | NA | CATSELNNEQFF | TGTGCCACCAGCGAACTCAACAATGAGCAGTTCTTC
TRBJ2-2 | TRBD1 | TRBV4-1 | NA | CASSQAPGQANTGELFF | TGCGCCAGCAGCCAGGCACCGGGACAGGCGAACACCGGGGAGCTGTTTTTT
TRBJ2-5 | TRBD1 | TRBV11-2 | NA | CASSQIQGQQETQYF | TGTGCCAGCAGCCAGATACAGGGACAGCAAGAGACCCAGTACTTC
TRBJ1-3 | NA | TRBV19 | few | CASSETVSSSGNTIYF | TGTGCCAGTAGTGAGACAGTTTCGAGCTCTGGAAACACCATATATTTT
TRBJ1-2 | NA | TRBV15 | NA | CATSVTPNLNYGYTF | TGTGCCACCAGTGTGACCCCAAATCTCAACTATGGCTACACCTTC
TRBJ2-1 | TRBD2 | TRBV6-1 | many | CASSEGTSGRVYNEQFF | TGTGCCAGCAGTGAAGGGACTAGCGGGAGGGTTTACAATGAGCAGTTCTTC
TRBJ2-7 | NA | TRBV5-1 | NA | CASSPRGAGNPTYEQYF | TGCGCCAGCAGCCCCCGGGGAGCGGGTAACCCGACCTACGAGCAGTACTTC
TRBJ2-6 | NA | TRBV5-1 | NA | CASSDFSGANVLTF | TGCGCCAGCAGCGATTTCTCTGGGGCCAACGTCCTGACTTTC
TRBJ2-1 | NA | TRBV4-2 | NA | CASSQEEGSASNEQFF | TGTGCCAGCAGCCAAGAGGAGGGTTCGGCCTCCAATGAGCAGTTCTTC
TRBJ2-7 | NA | TRBV4-1 | NA | CASSQPRRGSYEQYF | TGCGCCAGCAGCCAACCACGGCGAGGCTCCTACGAGCAGTACTTC
TRBJ2-7 | NA | TRBV14 | many | CASSPSAEYEQYF | TGTGCCAGCAGCCCATCGGCGGAATACGAGCAGTACTTC
TRBJ2-3 | NA | TRBV7-9 | many | CASSLWISSSTDTQYF | TGTGCCAGCAGCTTGTGGATCTCCTCGTCCACAGATACGCAGTATTTT
TRBJ2-2 | TRBD1 | TRBV5-1 | NA | CASSFTGGTNTGELFF | TGCGCCAGCAGCTTTACAGGGGGGACGAACACCGGGGAGCTGTTTTTT
TRBJ2-3 | TRBD2 | TRBV10-3 | NA | CAISEGGLAASDTQYF | TGTGCCATCAGTGAGGGGGGACTAGCGGCTTCAGATACGCAGTATTTT
TRBJ2-1 | NA | TRBV5-1 | few | CASSLDSGYNEQFF | TGCGCCAGCAGCTTGGATAGTGGTTACAATGAGCAGTTCTTC
TRBJ2-5 | NA | TRBV11-2 | NA | CASSFWGGQYF | TGTGCCAGCAGCTTTTGGGGAGGCCAGTACTTC
TRBJ2-7 | TRBD1 | TRBV4-1 | NA | CASSAPGQASSYEQYF | TGCGCCAGCAGCGCGCCCGGACAGGCCAGCTCCTACGAGCAGTACTTC
TRBJ1-1 | NA | TRBV7-2 | few | CASREGMNTEAFF | TGTGCCAGCAGGGAGGGAATGAACACTGAAGCTTTCTTT
TRBJ1-1 | TRBD1 | TRBV28 | NA | CASSPTQGRTEAFF | TGTGCCAGCAGTCCAACACAGGGGCGGACTGAAGCTTTCTTT